This T cell receptor beta chain was recorded in a study of T cell responses to AZD1222 COVID-19 vaccine. TCRdb's copy holds only in-frame clones and misses some; the assay was immunoSEQ multiplex PCR. This sample has 120,000 to 150,000 clones, with approximately 90% found just once. V dropped 5 bases and J dropped 15; count of bases not matched to a gene: 6. Germline-derived CDR1 and CDR2 are MNHEY and SVGAGI. The CDR3 runs 12 residues. Study-wide results and caveats: When two AZD1222 doses had been given, Spike-specific TCR breadth and depth rose. There were repertoire samples only from the period after the peak T cell response.

Details on this clone: Its matching antigen is unknown.

Specimen: peripheral blood, collected on day 0 of AZD1222 vaccination. The chain links TRBV6-5 to TRBJ1-6; 8 bases are a match to TRBD1. The sequence derives from an adult in good health. The CDR3, as DNA: TGTGCCAGCAGTACACGGACAGGGAACCTCCACTTT. It codes for CASSTRTGNLHF.